This T cell receptor beta chain was found in a study of cytomegalovirus exposure and HLA in healthy donors. This clone was counted between two and nine times. Antigen unknown. The data were produced by immunoSEQ multiplex PCR, yet TCRdb's version contains in-frame clones alone and is incomplete. Of 150,000 to 200,000 clones detected, around 92% appear once; the ten largest clones hold around 3.8%. The study's findings and limits: Overall, around 160 TCR beta chains were annotated as cytomegalovirus-associated.

The CDR3 loop spans 14 amino acids. From germline, CDR1 is GTSNPN and CDR2 SVGIG (reference sequence). The trim removed 7 bases at V and 0 bases at J, leaving 3 bases unmatched. This sequence was found in a man between 18 and 29 years old in good health and CMV-seropositive. The sequencing input was PBMCs. The chain couples TRBV30 to TRBJ2-1; 10 bases match TRBD2. This CDR3 reads CASGLANSYNEQFF. For the CDR3, the DNA is TGTGCCTCGGGACTAGCGAACTCCTACAATGAGCAGTTCTTC.